This T cell receptor (beta chain) was recorded in a study of T-cell reconstitution after alpha-beta-depleted transplantation in children. Unique molecular identifiers were used to barcode this TCRbeta library. In TCRdb, the PCR reads were re-called with MiXCR into one record per CDR3 protein. The sample contains more than 550,000 distinct CDR3 sequences, 10% to 13% of which appear only once. The germline V gene encodes CDR1 MDHEN and CDR2 SYDVKM. V lost 2 bases and J lost 10, with 12 bases in between. CDR3 length: 14 residues. This specimen was PBMCs from the stem cell graft donor, taken from the stem cell graft. V is TRBV28 and J is TRBJ1-6, with D tentatively TRBD1 (5 bases). This receptor was obtained from a human donor who donated a stem cell graft to a child with acute myeloid leukemia. The CDR3 region is CASSLGTSRSPLHF. In DNA form, the CDR3 reads TGTGCCAGCAGTTTAGGGACGTCTCGGTCACCCCTCCACTTT.